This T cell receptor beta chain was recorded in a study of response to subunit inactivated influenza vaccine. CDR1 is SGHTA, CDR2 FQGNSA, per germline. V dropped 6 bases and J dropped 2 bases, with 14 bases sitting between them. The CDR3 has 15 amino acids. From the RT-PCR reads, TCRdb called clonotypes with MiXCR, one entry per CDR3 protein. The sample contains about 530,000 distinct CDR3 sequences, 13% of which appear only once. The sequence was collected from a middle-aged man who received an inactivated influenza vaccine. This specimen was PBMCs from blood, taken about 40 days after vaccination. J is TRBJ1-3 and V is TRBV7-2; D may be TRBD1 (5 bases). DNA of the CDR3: TGTGCCAGCAGGACACAGGAGGGCACTGGAAACACCATATATTTT. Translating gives CASRTQEGTGNTIYF.